This T cell receptor (beta chain) was identified in a study of early T cells in non-severe SARS-CoV-2 infection. Study-level information: The authors sequenced bulk RNA from unsorted whole blood, leaving chains unpaired. Notes on the study in general: VDJdb-based annotation leaned toward anti-spike CD8 responses and missed private and CD4 specificities.

The CDR3 has 19 amino acids. Germline V gene sequence: CDR1 MDHEN, CDR2 SYDVKM. The V end lost 8 bases, the J end lost 7 bases, and 33 bases lay between the germline ends. As concerns this clonotype: Its matching antigen is unknown. A single base separates this from a much larger clone, so it may be a read error.

In the library, individual cDNA molecules carried attached unique molecular identifiers. Each CDR3 protein gets one entry after TCRdb re-called the 5' RACE reads with MiXCR. There are about 58,000 distinct CDR3 sequences in the sample; roughly an eighth occur only once, and about 9.7% lies in the top ten. The TCR was taken from an adult who was a healthcare worker with PCR-confirmed SARS-CoV-2 infection or an uninfected control (not recorded which). This chain connects TRBV28 to TRBJ2-1, with D perhaps assigned TRBD1 or TRBD2 (7 bases each). Sequenced: whole blood. CDR3 in amino acids: CASPPPGQISGGKLNEQFF. The CDR3, as DNA: TGTGCCAGCCCTCCCCCGGGACAGATATCGGGAGGAAAATTGAATGAGCAGTTCTTC.